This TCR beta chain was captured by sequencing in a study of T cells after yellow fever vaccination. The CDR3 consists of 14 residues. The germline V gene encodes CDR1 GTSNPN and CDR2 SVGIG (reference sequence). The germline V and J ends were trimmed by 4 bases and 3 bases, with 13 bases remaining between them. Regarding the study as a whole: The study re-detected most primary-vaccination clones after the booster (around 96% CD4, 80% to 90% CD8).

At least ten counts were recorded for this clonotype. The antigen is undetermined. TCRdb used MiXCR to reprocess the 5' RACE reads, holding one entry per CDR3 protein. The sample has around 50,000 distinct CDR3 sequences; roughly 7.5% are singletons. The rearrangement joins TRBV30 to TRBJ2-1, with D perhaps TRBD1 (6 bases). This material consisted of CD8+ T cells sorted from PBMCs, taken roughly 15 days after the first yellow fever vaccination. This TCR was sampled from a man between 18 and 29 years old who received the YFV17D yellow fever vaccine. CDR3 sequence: CAWIEQGSYNEQFF. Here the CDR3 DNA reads TGTGCCTGGATTGAGCAGGGGAGCTACAATGAGCAGTTCTTC.